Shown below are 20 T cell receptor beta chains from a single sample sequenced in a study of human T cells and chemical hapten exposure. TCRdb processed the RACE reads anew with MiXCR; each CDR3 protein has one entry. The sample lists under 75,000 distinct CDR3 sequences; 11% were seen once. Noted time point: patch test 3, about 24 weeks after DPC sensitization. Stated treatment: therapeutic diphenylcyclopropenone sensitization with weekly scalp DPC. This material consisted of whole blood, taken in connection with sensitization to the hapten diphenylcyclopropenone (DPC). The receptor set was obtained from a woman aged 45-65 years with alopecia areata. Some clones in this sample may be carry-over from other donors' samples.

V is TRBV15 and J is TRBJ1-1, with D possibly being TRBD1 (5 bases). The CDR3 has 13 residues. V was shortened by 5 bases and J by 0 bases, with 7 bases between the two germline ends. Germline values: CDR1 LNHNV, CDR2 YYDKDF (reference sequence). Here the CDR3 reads CATSRGMNTEAFF. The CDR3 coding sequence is TGTGCCACCAGCCGGGGGATGAACACTGAAGCTTTCTTT.

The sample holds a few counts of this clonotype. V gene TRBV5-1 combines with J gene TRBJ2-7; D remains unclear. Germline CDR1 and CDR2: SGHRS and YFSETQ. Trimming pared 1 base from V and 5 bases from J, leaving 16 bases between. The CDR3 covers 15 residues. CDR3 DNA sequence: TGCGCCAGCAGCTTGATCCGGGCACAAAACCACGAGCAGTACTTC. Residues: CASSLIRAQNHEQYF.

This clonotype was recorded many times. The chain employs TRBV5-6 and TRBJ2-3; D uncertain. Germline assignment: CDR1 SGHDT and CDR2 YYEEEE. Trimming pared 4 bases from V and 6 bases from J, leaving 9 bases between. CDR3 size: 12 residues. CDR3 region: CASSRPVDTQYF. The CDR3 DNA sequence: TGTGCCAGCAGCCGTCCCGTTGATACGCAGTATTTT.

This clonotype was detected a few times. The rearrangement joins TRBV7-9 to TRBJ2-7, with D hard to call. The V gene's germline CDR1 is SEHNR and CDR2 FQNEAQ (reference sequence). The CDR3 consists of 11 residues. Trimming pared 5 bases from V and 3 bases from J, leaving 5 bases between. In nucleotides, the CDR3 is TGTGCCAGCAGCAGAGGCTACGAGCAGTACTTC. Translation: CASSRGYEQYF.

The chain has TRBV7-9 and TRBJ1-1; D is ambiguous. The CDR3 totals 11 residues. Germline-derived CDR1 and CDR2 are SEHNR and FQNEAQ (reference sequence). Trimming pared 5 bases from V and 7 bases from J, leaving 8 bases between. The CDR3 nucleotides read TGTGCCAGCAGCACTCGAAGTGAAGCTTTCTTT. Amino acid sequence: CASSTRSEAFF.

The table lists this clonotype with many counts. DNA of the CDR3: TGTGCCAGCAGTAGCAGGGACTATGGCTACACCTTC. Translation: CASSSRDYGYTF. This chain links TRBV12-3 or TRBV12-4 with TRBJ1-2; D might be TRBD1 (5 bases). Deletions cut 5 bases from V and 3 bases from J, with 7 bases between. This CDR3 is built from 12 residues.

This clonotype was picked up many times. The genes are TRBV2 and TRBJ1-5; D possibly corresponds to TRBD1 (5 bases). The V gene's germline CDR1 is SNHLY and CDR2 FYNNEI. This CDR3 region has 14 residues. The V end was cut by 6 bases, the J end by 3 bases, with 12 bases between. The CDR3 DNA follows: TGTGCCAGCAGGGGGGACGGAGCCAATCAGCCCCAGCATTTT. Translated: CASRGDGANQPQHF.

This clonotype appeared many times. The CDR3 spells CASSPRRGDDEKLFF. DNA of the CDR3: TGTGCCAGCTCACCTCGACGGGGAGATGATGAAAAACTGTTTTTT. This sequence joins TRBV18 and TRBJ1-4; D not resolved. V lost 3 bases and J 6 bases, leaving 14 bases between the germline ends. CDR1 and CDR2 (germline): KGHSH, LQKENI. This CDR3 has 15 amino acids.

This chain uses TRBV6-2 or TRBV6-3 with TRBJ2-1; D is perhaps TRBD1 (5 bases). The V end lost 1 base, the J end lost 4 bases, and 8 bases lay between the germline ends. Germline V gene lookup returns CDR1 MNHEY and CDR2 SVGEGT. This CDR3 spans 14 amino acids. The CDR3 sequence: CASSYLSGYNEQFF. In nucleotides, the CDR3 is TGTGCCAGCAGTTACTTATCAGGGTACAATGAGCAGTTCTTC.

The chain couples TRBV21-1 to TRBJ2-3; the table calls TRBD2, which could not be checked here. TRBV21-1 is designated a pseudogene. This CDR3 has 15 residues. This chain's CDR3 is CASSPLQGGTDTQYF. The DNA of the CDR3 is TGTGCCAGCAGCCCCCTCCAGGGAGGCACAGATACGCAGTATTTT.

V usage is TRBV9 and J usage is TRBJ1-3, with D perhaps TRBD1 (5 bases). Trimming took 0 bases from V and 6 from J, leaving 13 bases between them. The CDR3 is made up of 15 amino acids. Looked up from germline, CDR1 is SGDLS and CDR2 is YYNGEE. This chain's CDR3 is CASSVGQGLENTIYF. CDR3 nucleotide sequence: TGTGCCAGCAGCGTAGGTCAGGGTCTGGAAAACACCATATATTTT.

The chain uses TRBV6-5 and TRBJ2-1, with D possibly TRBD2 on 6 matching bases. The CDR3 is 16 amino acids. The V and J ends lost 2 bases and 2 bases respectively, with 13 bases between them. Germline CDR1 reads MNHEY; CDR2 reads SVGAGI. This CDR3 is CASSYRGLRPYNEQFF. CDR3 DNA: TGTGCCAGCAGTTACCGGGGACTTAGGCCCTACAATGAGCAGTTCTTC.

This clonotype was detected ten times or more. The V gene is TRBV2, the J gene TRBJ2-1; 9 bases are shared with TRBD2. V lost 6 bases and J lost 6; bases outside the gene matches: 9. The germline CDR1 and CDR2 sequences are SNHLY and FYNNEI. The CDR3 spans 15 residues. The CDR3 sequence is CASRARTSAGNEQFF. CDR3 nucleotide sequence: TGTGCCAGCAGGGCAAGGACTAGCGCGGGCAATGAGCAGTTCTTC.

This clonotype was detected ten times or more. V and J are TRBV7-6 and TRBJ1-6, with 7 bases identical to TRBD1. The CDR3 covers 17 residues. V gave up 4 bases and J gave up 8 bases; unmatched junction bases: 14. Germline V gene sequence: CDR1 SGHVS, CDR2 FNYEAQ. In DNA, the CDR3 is TGTGCCAGCAGCTCGGAAACAGGGGTAGCTACCTATTCACCCCTCCACTTT. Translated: CASSSETGVATYSPLHF.

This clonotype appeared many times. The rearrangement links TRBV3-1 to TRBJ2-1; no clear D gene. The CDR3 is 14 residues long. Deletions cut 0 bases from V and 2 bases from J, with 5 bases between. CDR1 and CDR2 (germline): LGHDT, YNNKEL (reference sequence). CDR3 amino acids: CASSQEGTYNEQFF. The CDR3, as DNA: TGTGCCAGCAGCCAAGAAGGGACCTACAATGAGCAGTTCTTC.

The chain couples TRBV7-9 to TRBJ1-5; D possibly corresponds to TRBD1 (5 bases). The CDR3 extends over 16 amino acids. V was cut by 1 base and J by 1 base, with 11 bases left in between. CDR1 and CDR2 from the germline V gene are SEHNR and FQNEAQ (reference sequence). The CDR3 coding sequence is TGTGCCAGCAGCTTAGGGGACGGCCTGAGCAATCAGCCCCAGCATTTT. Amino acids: CASSLGDGLSNQPQHF.

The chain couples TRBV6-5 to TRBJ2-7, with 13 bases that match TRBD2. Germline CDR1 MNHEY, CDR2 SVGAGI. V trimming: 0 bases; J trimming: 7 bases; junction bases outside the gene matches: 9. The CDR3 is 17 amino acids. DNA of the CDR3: TGTGCCAGCAGTTACTCGGGACCGGGACTAGCGGGACAGGAGCAGTACTTC. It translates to CASSYSGPGLAGQEQYF.

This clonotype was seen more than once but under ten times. DNA of the CDR3: TGCAGCGCGGTAAAGCGGAGGTACAATGAGCAGTTCTTC. It encodes CSAVKRRYNEQFF. This chain connects TRBV29-1 to TRBJ2-1; D might be TRBD2 (5 bases). This CDR3 region has 13 residues. Per germline, CDR1 SQVTM and CDR2 ANQGSEA. V dropped 7 bases and J dropped 4 bases, with 14 bases sitting between them.

For the CDR3, the DNA is TGTGCCACCAGCAGAGATTGGAGCAATCAGCCCCAGCATTTT. Protein product: CATSRDWSNQPQHF. The rearrangement links TRBV15 to TRBJ1-5; D is unresolved. V was trimmed by 0 bases and J by 1 base, leaving 4 bases between them. The CDR3 runs 14 residues. Looked up from germline, CDR1 is LNHNV and CDR2 is YYDKDF (reference sequence).

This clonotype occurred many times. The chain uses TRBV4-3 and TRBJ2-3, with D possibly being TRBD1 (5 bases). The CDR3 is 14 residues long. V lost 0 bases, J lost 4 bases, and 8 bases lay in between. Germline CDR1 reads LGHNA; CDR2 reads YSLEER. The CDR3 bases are TGCGCCAGCAGCCAAGAGTCAGGGCCAGATACGCAGTATTTT. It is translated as CASSQESGPDTQYF.